Given below is one T cell receptor beta chain in context. The target of this receptor is not known. The input lacks base qualities; no much larger clone sits a single base away. TCRbeta CDR3 regions were amplified from genomic DNA using the immunoSEQ Assay, a bias-controlled multiplex PCR. Per the authors' processing: Within the assay, amplification of reference gene primers was used to estimate how many nucleated cells each sample contained. To quantify the absolute abundance of each unique TCRbeta CDR3 rearrangement, sequence reads were collapsed and filtered. For each sample, productive Simpson clonality was calculated as the square root of Simpson's diversity index over productive rearrangements. TCRdb mirrors the immuneACCESS table, restricted to in-frame sequences. Some clones are absent from its copies; in checked studies, under half trace to an unresolved V gene, and the reason for the others is unknown. D and trimming were read from the DNA, whereas the V and J calls and clone size are those reported in that table. Here the sample has 250,000 to 300,000 clones; 89% occur a single time. Of the sample, under 2.5% falls within the top ten clones.

From the germline V gene (reference sequence), CDR1 is LNHDA and CDR2 is SQIVND. The germline V end is reduced by 5 bases and the J end by 10 bases; junction bases left unmatched: 6. Counted from cysteine to phenylalanine, this CDR3 has 14 amino acids. Only the CDR3 part of the read is kept: 42 bases, read in frame from the first base. Collaborating institutions collected whole blood in K2EDTA tubes following their own protocols. Collaborator samples were shipped for TCRbeta analysis as frozen whole blood, isolated PBMCs, or DNA extracted from either sample type. The sample originates from a study of blood T cell repertoires in COVID-19 (dated by TCRdb to the early 2020s). Study-wide context: Samples covering the acute and convalescent phases of COVID-19 were provided by collaborators in the United States, Italy and Spain. The repertoires were released in a freely available public database intended as a resource for research on the immune response to SARS-CoV-2. Deeply sampled blood TCRbeta repertoires from subjects exposed to, actively infected with, or recovered from COVID-19 were included in the dataset. The prospective study material was composed of cDNA or gDNA derived from T cells, B-cell-depleted T cells, or PBMCs. HLA class I and class II types, where available, came from metadata supplied by the sample provider rather than from assay-based typing. The samples were drawn from the first 160 participants of the ongoing ImmuneRACE study and from more than 1,000 subjects provided by 6 global collaborators. A de-identified subject ID, COVID-19 status, age in years and sex were almost always included in the sample metadata.

On the study overall, not on this receptor specifically: The amount of clinical and demographic metadata varied by source and participant and was provided uncurated.

The clonotype was recovered from a man between 45 and 60 years old with acute or convalescent COVID-19. The chain links TRBV19 with TRBJ2-1, and TRBD2 aligns with 12 junction nucleotides. The sample was peripheral blood. CDR3 region: CASSSSGGAREQFF. In nucleotides, the sequence is TGTGCCAGTAGTTCTAGCGGGGGGGCCCGCGAGCAGTTCTTC.